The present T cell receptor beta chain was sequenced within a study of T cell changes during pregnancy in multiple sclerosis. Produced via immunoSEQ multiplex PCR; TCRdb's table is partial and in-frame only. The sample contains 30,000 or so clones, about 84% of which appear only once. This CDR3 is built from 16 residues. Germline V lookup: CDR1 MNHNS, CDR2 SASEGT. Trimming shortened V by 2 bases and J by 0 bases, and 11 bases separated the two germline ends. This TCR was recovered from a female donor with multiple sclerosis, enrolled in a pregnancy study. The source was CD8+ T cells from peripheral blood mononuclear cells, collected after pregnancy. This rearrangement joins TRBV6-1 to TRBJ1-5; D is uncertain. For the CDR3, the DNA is TGTGCCAGCAGTGAATTTGTAGCATATAGCAATCAGCCCCAGCATTTT. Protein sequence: CASSEFVAYSNQPQHF.